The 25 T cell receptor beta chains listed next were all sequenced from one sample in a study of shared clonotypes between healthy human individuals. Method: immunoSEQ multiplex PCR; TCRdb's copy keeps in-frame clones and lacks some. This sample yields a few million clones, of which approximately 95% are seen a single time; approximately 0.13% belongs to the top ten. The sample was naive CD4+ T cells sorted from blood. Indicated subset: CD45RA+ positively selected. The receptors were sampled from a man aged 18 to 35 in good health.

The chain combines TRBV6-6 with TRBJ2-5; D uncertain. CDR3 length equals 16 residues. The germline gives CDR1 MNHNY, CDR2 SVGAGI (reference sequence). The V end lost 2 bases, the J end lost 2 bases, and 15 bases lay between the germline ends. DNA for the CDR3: TGTGCCAGCAGTTACGGTGAGAGAACAGAGCAAGAGACCCAGTACTTC. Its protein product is CASSYGERTEQETQYF.

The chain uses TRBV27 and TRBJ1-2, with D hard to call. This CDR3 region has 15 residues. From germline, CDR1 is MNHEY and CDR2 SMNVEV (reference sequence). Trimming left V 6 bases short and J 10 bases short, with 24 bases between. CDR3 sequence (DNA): TGTGCCAGCAGGGCCCCTTCAACAGCCGACGACGTCTACACCTTC. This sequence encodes CASRAPSTADDVYTF.

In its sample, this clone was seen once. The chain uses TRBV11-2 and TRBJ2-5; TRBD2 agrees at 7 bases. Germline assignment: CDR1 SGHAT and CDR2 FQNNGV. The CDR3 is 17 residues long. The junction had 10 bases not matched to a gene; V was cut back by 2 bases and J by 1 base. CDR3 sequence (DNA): TGTGCCAGCAGCTTAATCGCGTCTAGCGGAGTCCAAGAGACCCAGTACTTC. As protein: CASSLIASSGVQETQYF.

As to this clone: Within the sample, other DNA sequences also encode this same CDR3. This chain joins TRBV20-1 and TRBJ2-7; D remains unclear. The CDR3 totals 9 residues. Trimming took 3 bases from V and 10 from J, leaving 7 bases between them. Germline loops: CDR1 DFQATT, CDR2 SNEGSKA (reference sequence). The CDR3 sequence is CSASPGQYF. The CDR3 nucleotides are TGCAGTGCTAGCCCAGGACAGTACTTC.

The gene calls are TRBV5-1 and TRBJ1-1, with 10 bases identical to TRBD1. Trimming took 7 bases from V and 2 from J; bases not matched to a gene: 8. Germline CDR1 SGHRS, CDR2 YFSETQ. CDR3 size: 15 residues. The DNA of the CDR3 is TGCGCCAGCCTTGTCGGGGACAGGGGAAACACTGAAGCTTTCTTT. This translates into CASLVGDRGNTEAFF.

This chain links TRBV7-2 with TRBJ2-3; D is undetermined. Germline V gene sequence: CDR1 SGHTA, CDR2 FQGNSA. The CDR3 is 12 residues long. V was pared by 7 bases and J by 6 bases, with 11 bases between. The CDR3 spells CASTVAGDTQYF. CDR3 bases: TGTGCCAGCACCGTGGCAGGTGATACGCAGTATTTT. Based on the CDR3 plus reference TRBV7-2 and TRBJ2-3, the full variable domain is GAGVSQSPSNKVTEKGKDVELRCDPISGHTALYWYRQSLGQGLEFLIYFQGNSAPDKSGLPSDRFSAERTGGSVSTLTIQRTQQEDSAVYLCASTVAGDTQYFGPGTRLTVL.

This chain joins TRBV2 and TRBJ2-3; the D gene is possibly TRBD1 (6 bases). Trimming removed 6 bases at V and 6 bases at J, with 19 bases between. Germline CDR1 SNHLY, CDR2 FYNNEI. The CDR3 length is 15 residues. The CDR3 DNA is TGTGCCAGCAGGGAGACTGGGGGCCCGCTGGATACGCAGTATTTT. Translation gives CASRETGGPLDTQYF.

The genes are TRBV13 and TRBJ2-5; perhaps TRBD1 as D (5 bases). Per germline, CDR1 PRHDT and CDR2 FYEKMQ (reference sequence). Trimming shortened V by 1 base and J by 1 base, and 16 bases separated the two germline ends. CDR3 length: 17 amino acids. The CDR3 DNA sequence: TGTGCCAGCAGCTTAGAGGGGTTTGGCCGAATCCAAGAGACCCAGTACTTC. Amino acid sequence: CASSLEGFGRIQETQYF.

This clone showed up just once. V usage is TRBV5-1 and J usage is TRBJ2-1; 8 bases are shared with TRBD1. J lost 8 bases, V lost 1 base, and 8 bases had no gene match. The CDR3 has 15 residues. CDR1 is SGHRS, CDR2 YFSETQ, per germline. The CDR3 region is CASSLNGQGTDEQFF. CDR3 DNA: TGCGCCAGCAGCTTGAACGGACAGGGTACGGATGAGCAGTTCTTC.

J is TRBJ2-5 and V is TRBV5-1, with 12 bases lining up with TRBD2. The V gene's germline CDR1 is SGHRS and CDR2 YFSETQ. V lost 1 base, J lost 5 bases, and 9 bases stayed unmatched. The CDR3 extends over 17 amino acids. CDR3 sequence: CASSLSASGGALETQYF. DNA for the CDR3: TGCGCCAGCAGCTTGTCTGCTAGCGGGGGGGCCTTGGAGACCCAGTACTTC. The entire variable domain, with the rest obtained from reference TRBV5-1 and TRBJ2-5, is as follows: KAGVTQTPRYLIKTRGQQVTLSCSPISGHRSVSWYQQTPGQGLQFLFEYFSETQRNKGNFPGRFSGRQFSNSRSEMNVSTLELGDSALYLCASSLSASGGALETQYFGPGTRLLVL.

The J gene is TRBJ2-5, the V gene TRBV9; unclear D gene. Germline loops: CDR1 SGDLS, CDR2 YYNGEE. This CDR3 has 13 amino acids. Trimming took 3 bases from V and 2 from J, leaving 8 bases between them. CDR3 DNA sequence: TGTGCCAGCAGCGGGCAGGAACAAGAGACCCAGTACTTC. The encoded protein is CASSGQEQETQYF.

The CDR3 nucleotides read TGTGCCATCAGACCGCCGTTAACCTATGGCTACACCTTC. Its protein product is CAIRPPLTYGYTF. The V and J genes are TRBV10-3 and TRBJ1-2; no definite D call. Germline assignment: CDR1 ENHRY and CDR2 SYGVKD. The CDR3 is 13 residues long. Trimming left V 6 bases short and J 4 bases short, with 12 bases between.

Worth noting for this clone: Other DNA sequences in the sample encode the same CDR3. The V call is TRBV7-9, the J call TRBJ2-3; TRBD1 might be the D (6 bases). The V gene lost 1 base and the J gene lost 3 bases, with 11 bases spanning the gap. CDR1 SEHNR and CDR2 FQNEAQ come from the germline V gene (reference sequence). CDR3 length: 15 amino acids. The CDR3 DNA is TGTGCCAGCAGCTTAGGGACAGTTTCAACAGATACGCAGTATTTT. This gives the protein CASSLGTVSTDTQYF.

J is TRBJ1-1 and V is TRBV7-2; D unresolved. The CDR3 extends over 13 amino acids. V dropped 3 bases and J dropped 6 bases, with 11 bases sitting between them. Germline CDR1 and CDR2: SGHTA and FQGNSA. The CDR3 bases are TGTGCCAGCAGCTTTAATACGGGCGCTGAAGCTTTCTTT. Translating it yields CASSFNTGAEAFF. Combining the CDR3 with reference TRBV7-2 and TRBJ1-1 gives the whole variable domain GAGVSQSPSNKVTEKGKDVELRCDPISGHTALYWYRQSLGQGLEFLIYFQGNSAPDKSGLPSDRFSAERTGGSVSTLTIQRTQQEDSAVYLCASSFNTGAEAFFGQGTRLTVV.

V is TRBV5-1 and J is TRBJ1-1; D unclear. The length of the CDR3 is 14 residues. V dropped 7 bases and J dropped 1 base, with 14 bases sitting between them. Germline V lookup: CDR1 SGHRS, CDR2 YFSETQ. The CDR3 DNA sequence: TGCGCCAGCGGTCTGTCGTCCTCGAACACTGAAGCTTTCTTT. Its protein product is CASGLSSSNTEAFF. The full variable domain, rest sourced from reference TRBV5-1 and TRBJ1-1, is KAGVTQTPRYLIKTRGQQVTLSCSPISGHRSVSWYQQTPGQGLQFLFEYFSETQRNKGNFPGRFSGRQFSNSRSEMNVSTLELGDSALYLCASGLSSSNTEAFFGQGTRLTVV.

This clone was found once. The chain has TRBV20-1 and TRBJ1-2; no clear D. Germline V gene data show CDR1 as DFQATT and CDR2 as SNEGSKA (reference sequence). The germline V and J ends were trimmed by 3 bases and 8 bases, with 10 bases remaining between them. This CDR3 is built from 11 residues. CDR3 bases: TGCAGTGCTAGTTTATCTGGGGGCTACACCTTC. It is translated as CSASLSGGYTF.

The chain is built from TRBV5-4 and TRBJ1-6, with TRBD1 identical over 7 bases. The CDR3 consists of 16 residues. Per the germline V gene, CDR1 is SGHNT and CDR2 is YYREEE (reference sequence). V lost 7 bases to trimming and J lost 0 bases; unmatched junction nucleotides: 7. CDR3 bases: TGTGCCAGCGCCCCCGGACAGGACTCCTATAATTCACCCCTCCACTTT. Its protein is CASAPGQDSYNSPLHF. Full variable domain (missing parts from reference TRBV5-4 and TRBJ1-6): ETGVTQSPTHLIKTRGQQVTLRCSSQSGHNTVSWYQQALGQGPQFIFQYYREEENGRGNFPPRFSGLQFPNYSSELNVNALELDDSALYLCASAPGQDSYNSPLHFGNGTRLTVT.

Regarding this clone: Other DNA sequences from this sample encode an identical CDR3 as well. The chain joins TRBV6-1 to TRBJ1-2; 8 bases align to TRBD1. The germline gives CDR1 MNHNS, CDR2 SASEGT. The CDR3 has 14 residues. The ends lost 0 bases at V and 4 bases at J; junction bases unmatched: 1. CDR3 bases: TGTGCCAGCAGTGAAGCGACAGGGGTCTATGGCTACACCTTC. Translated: CASSEATGVYGYTF.

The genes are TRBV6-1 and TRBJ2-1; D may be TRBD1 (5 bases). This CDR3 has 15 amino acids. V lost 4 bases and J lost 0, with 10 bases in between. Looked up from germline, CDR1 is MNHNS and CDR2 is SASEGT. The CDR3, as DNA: TGTGCCAGCAGTGCGACAGCGACCTCCTACAATGAGCAGTTCTTC. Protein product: CASSATATSYNEQFF.

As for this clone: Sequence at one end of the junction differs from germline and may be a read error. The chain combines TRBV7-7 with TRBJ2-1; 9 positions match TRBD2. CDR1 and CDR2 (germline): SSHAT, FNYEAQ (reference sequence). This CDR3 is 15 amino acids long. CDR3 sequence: CASSDGLATPNEQFF. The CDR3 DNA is TGTGCTAGCAGCGATGGACTAGCGACCCCCAATGAGCAGTTCTTC.

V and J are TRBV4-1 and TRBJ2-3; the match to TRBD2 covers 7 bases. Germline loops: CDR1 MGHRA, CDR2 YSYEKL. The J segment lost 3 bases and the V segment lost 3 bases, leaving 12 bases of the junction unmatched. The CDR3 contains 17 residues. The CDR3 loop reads CASSQSPGTTSTDTQYF. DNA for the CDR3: TGCGCCAGCAGCCAGTCCCCTGGGACTACGTCTACAGATACGCAGTATTTT.

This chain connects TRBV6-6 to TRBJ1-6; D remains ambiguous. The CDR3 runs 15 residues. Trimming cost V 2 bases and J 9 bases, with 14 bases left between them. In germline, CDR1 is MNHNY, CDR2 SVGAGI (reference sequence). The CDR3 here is CASSYLARFGSPLHF. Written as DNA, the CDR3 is TGTGCCAGCAGTTACCTAGCGAGGTTTGGTTCACCCCTCCACTTT.

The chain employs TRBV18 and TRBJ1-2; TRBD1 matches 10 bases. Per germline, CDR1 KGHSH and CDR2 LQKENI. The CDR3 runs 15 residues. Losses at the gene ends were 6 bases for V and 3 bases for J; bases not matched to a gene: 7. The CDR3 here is CASSAGTGVDYGYTF. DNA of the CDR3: TGTGCCAGCTCGGCCGGGACAGGGGTTGACTATGGCTACACCTTC.

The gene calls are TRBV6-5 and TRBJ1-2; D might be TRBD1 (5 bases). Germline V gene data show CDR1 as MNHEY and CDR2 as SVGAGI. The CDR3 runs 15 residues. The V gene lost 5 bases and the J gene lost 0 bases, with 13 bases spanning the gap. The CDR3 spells CASSPGPTANYGYTF. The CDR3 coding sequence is TGTGCCAGCAGTCCAGGGCCCACCGCTAACTATGGCTACACCTTC.

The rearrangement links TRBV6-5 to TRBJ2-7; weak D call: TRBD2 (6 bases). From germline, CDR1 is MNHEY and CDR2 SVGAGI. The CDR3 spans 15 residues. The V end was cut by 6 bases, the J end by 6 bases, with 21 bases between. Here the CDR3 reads CASRGPEGKGGEQYF. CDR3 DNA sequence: TGTGCCAGCAGAGGCCCTGAAGGGAAGGGAGGCGAGCAGTACTTC.